Each of the 9 T cell receptor beta chains below was sequenced from the same sample in a study of cytomegalovirus exposure and HLA in healthy donors. 60 Vbeta and 13 Jbeta primers were used in PCR. Sequencing used immunoSEQ multiplex PCR; TCRdb keeps in-frame clones, though not all of them. The sample holds 200,000 to 250,000 clones, around four fifths seen once. The sequencing input was PBMCs. These receptors originate from a woman aged 55 to 70 in good health and CMV-seropositive.

The chain joins TRBV28 to TRBJ2-5; tentative D call: TRBD2 (6 bases). The germline CDR1 and CDR2 sequences are MDHEN and SYDVKM. The CDR3 runs 13 residues. V shed 5 bases and J shed 0 bases, with 7 bases lying between them. The CDR3, as DNA: TGTGCCAGCAGTGGGGGGAACCAAGAGACCCAGTACTTC. This codes for CASSGGNQETQYF. Full variable domain (remainder filled in from reference TRBV28 and TRBJ2-5): DVKVTQSSRYLVKRTGEKVFLECVQDMDHENMFWYRQDPGLGLRLIYFSYDVKMKEKGDIPEGYSVSREKKERFSLILESASTNQTSMYLCASSGGNQETQYFGPGTRLLVL.

This clone has only a few counts. CDR3 in amino acids: CASSRDSGANVLTF. CDR3 in DNA: TGTGCCAGCTCTCGGGATAGTGGGGCCAACGTCCTGACTTTC. This sequence joins TRBV6-6 and TRBJ2-6; a possible D gene is TRBD2 (5 bases). This CDR3 is 14 amino acids long. CDR1 and CDR2 (germline): MNHNY, SVGAGI (reference sequence). Trimming left V 8 bases short and J 3 bases short, with 11 bases between.

This clone was counted once. V and J are TRBV5-1 and TRBJ2-7, with 8 bases fitting TRBD1. CDR3 length equals 15 residues. CDR1 and CDR2 (germline): SGHRS, YFSETQ. Trimming cost V 2 bases and J 3 bases; bases outside gene matches: 7. CDR3 sequence (DNA): TGCGCCAGCAGCTTACAACCGGGACAGGACTACGAGCAGTACTTC. Its translation is CASSLQPGQDYEQYF.

The V gene is TRBV11-2, the J gene TRBJ2-5; 7 positions agree with TRBD2. The J call may be in error: the DNA end matches TRBJ2-7 better. Germline V gene sequence: CDR1 SGHAT, CDR2 FQNNGV. The CDR3 sequence is 14 residues long. This CDR3 is CASRSVQRGYEQYF. The CDR3 nucleotides are TGTGCCAGCAGATCGGTACAGCGGGGTTACGAGCAGTACTTC.

The V and J genes are TRBV5-4 and TRBJ1-1; 9 nucleotides agree with TRBD1. The CDR3 spans 14 residues. In germline, CDR1 is SGHNT, CDR2 YYREEE (reference sequence). V shed 0 bases, J shed 6 bases, and the junction held 3 bases outside the gene matches. The CDR3 reads CASSLEQGAAEAFF. For the CDR3, the DNA is TGTGCCAGCAGCTTGGAACAGGGGGCAGCTGAAGCTTTCTTT.

This clone occurred a few times. V is TRBV7-9 and J is TRBJ2-1; tentatively, D is TRBD2 (6 bases). Germline loops: CDR1 SEHNR, CDR2 FQNEAQ (reference sequence). The CDR3 has 17 residues. Trimming left V 5 bases short and J 2 bases short, with 19 bases between. CDR3 sequence reads: CASSPLRGGRTYNEQFF. The CDR3 region has the DNA TGTGCCAGCAGCCCTCTCCGGGGAGGACGAACCTACAATGAGCAGTTCTTC.

This chain uses TRBV2 with TRBJ2-5; 8 bases map to TRBD2. The CDR3 is 14 residues long. Trimming at V came to 4 bases and at J to 5 bases, leaving 6 bases not matched to a gene. Germline values: CDR1 SNHLY, CDR2 FYNNEI. The CDR3 loop reads CASSGAGAGETQYF. The CDR3 DNA reads TGTGCCAGCAGTGGAGCGGGAGCTGGGGAGACCCAGTACTTC.

The V gene is TRBV7-2, the J gene TRBJ2-3, with TRBD2 matching over 9 bases. This CDR3 has 15 residues. Per the germline V gene, CDR1 is SGHTA and CDR2 is FQGNSA. Trimming took 11 bases from V and 0 from J; bases not matched to a gene: 9. The CDR3 reads CASALTSGSTDTQYF. The CDR3 DNA follows: TGTGCCTCGGCCCTTACTAGCGGGAGCACAGATACGCAGTATTTT. Full variable domain (missing parts from reference TRBV7-2 and TRBJ2-3): GAGVSQSPSNKVTEKGKDVELRCDPISGHTALYWYRQSLGQGLEFLIYFQGNSAPDKSGLPSDRFSAERTGGSVSTLTIQRTQQEDSAVYLCASALTSGSTDTQYFGPGTRLTVL.

CDR3 protein: CASSYAGADGNTIYF. The CDR3 region has the DNA TGTGCCAGCAGTTACGCAGGGGCCGATGGAAACACCATATATTTT. This sequence joins TRBV6-5 and TRBJ1-3, with D possibly being TRBD1 (6 bases). Trimming shortened V by 2 bases and J by 3 bases, and 11 bases separated the two germline ends. The CDR3 runs 15 residues. The germline CDR1 and CDR2 sequences are MNHEY and SVGAGI.